These 18 T cell receptor beta chains originate from one sample sequenced in a study of response to subunit inactivated influenza vaccine. TCRdb recomputed calls from the RT-PCR reads with MiXCR, one row per CDR3 protein. The sample yields about 520,000 distinct CDR3 sequences, about 25% seen once. Sequences were derived from CD4+ T cells sorted from PBMCs, sampled less than 6 days after vaccination. These receptors came from a man aged 45-65 years who received an inactivated influenza vaccine.

The chain carries TRBV28 and TRBJ2-1, with 14 positions matching TRBD2. Germline-derived CDR1 and CDR2 are MDHEN and SYDVKM. Trimming took 5 bases from V and 13 from J; bases not matched to a gene: 7. This CDR3 is built from 14 residues. The chain's CDR3 is CASSPETSGRAQFF. The CDR3 nucleotides read TGTGCCAGCAGTCCTGAGACTAGCGGGAGGGCCCAGTTCTTC.

This rearrangement joins TRBV20-1 to TRBJ2-3, with 8 bases that match TRBD1. Germline trimming cut 6 bases from V and 4 bases from J; bases unmatched to any gene: 3. Germline V gene data show CDR1 as DFQATT and CDR2 as SNEGSKA (reference sequence). CDR3 length: 12 residues. In DNA form, the CDR3 reads TGCAGTGCAAACAGGGGGGCAGATACGCAGTATTTT. Encoded protein: CSANRGADTQYF.

The V call is TRBV12-3 or TRBV12-4, the J call TRBJ2-7, with 9 nucleotides matching TRBD2. This CDR3 comprises 15 residues. Germline trimming cut 2 bases from V and 0 bases from J; bases unmatched to any gene: 2. The CDR3 here is CASSLTAGGSYEQYF. The CDR3 DNA reads TGTGCCAGCAGTTTAACAGCGGGGGGCTCCTACGAGCAGTACTTC.

This clonotype was seen a few times. The J gene is TRBJ2-1, the V gene TRBV20-1; tentatively, D is TRBD2 (6 bases). This CDR3 is built from 14 residues. Germline V gene sequence: CDR1 DFQATT, CDR2 SNEGSKA (reference sequence). V was pared by 5 bases and J by 5 bases, with 16 bases between. The CDR3 region has the DNA TGCAGTGCTGAATCGGGACTGCGCAACAATGAGCAGTTCTTC. Translating gives CSAESGLRNNEQFF.

This clonotype was observed a handful of times. The J gene is TRBJ2-5, the V gene TRBV10-3; D may be TRBD1 or TRBD2 (6 bases each). The V gene's germline CDR1 is ENHRY and CDR2 SYGVKD. The CDR3 sequence is 13 residues long. With 6 bases removed from V and 5 bases from J, the gap between germline ends came to 13 bases. CDR3: CAISNREAETQYF. CDR3 DNA sequence: TGTGCCATCAGCAACAGGGAGGCTGAGACCCAGTACTTC.

The chain links TRBV2 to TRBJ2-7; D is unresolved. V lost 8 bases and J 5 bases, leaving 22 bases between the germline ends. CDR1 is SNHLY, CDR2 FYNNEI, per germline. This CDR3 is built from 15 residues. CDR3 sequence: CASGPSPTRVNEQYF. CDR3 DNA sequence: TGTGCCAGCGGACCCTCCCCGACCCGCGTGAACGAGCAGTACTTC.

This clonotype was seen more than once but under ten times. J is TRBJ2-1 and V is TRBV29-1; the match to TRBD1 covers 8 bases. V lost 6 bases to trimming and J lost 0 bases; unmatched junction nucleotides: 7. The germline CDR1 and CDR2 sequences are SQVTM and ANQGSEA. This CDR3 contains 15 residues. The CDR3 here is CSVKTGVGSYNEQFF. The CDR3 nucleotides are TGCAGCGTAAAGACAGGGGTTGGCTCCTACAATGAGCAGTTCTTC.

By frequency in the sample, this clonotype is medium-sized. The chain recombines TRBV28 with TRBJ2-5, with D perhaps TRBD2 (6 bases). Germline CDR1 MDHEN, CDR2 SYDVKM. V gave up 2 bases and J gave up 1 base, with 14 bases separating them. CDR3 length: 16 amino acids. The CDR3 sequence: CASSLEGGGFQETQYF. The CDR3 DNA reads TGTGCCAGCAGTTTAGAGGGAGGAGGCTTCCAAGAGACCCAGTACTTC.

This clonotype was detected many times. V and J are TRBV5-6 and TRBJ2-2; D remains ambiguous. CDR3 size: 15 residues. CDR1 is SGHDT and CDR2 is YYEEEE in the germline V gene. V dropped 4 bases and J dropped 1 base, with 11 bases sitting between them. The CDR3 is CASSTTGLNTGELFF. CDR3 DNA sequence: TGTGCCAGCAGCACCACGGGTCTGAACACCGGGGAGCTGTTTTTT.

This clonotype was detected only a few times. The chain combines TRBV12-3 or TRBV12-4 with TRBJ2-7; D possibly corresponds to TRBD2 (5 bases). The CDR3 is 15 residues long. V lost 0 bases and J 0 bases, leaving 9 bases between the germline ends. The CDR3 loop is CASSLARADSYEQYF. CDR3 bases: TGTGCCAGCAGTTTAGCGCGGGCAGACTCCTACGAGCAGTACTTC.

This clonotype was detected a few times. The rearrangement joins TRBV4-2 to TRBJ2-6; weak D call: TRBD2 (6 bases). The V end lost 1 base, the J end lost 12 bases, and 13 bases lay between the germline ends. The CDR3 is 14 residues long. Germline lookup yields CDR1 LGHNA and CDR2 YNFKEQ. The CDR3 DNA reads as TGTGCCAGCAGCCAAGGCGGGGACCTCACCGTCCTGACTTTC. Protein sequence: CASSQGGDLTVLTF.

The gene calls are TRBV4-3 and TRBJ1-2; a weak D match, TRBD1 (5 bases). The germline gives CDR1 LGHNA, CDR2 YSLEER. The CDR3 has 15 amino acids. Trimming pared 0 bases from V and 4 bases from J, leaving 12 bases between. CDR3 DNA: TGCGCCAGCAGCCAAGAGCCAGGGAACGGCTATGGCTACACCTTC. It is translated as CASSQEPGNGYGYTF.

This clonotype was counted only a few times. The genes are TRBV5-1 and TRBJ1-2; 8 bases are a match to TRBD1. V was clipped by 0 bases and J by 3 bases; unmatched bases: 4. CDR3 length: 15 amino acids. Looked up from germline, CDR1 is SGHRS and CDR2 is YFSETQ. The CDR3 reads CASSLASGGDYGYTF. The CDR3 DNA is TGCGCCAGCAGCTTGGCTTCAGGGGGCGACTATGGCTACACCTTC. Full variable domain (rest looked up from reference TRBV5-1 and TRBJ1-2): KAGVTQTPRYLIKTRGQQVTLSCSPISGHRSVSWYQQTPGQGLQFLFEYFSETQRNKGNFPGRFSGRQFSNSRSEMNVSTLELGDSALYLCASSLASGGDYGYTFGSGTRLTVV.

Only a few counts were recorded for this clonotype. J is TRBJ2-5 and V is TRBV5-5, with unresolved D. This CDR3 spans 14 amino acids. The V end lost 0 bases, the J end lost 2 bases, and 8 bases lay between the germline ends. Germline loops: CDR1 SGHKS, CDR2 YYEKEE (reference sequence). The CDR3: CASSLDASQETQYF. DNA of the CDR3: TGTGCCAGCAGCTTGGACGCCAGTCAAGAGACCCAGTACTTC.

The genes are TRBV29-1 and TRBJ2-7; 13 bases agree with TRBD2. The CDR3 sequence is 14 residues long. Per the germline V gene, CDR1 is SQVTM and CDR2 is ANQGSEA. V was clipped by 6 bases and J by 5 bases; unmatched bases: 7. DNA of the CDR3: TGCAGCGTCGCTTGGACTAGCGGGGGCGACGAGCAGTACTTC. Its protein product is CSVAWTSGGDEQYF.

The chain recombines TRBV20-1 with TRBJ2-7, with D hard to call. The CDR3 consists of 11 residues. CDR1 and CDR2 from the germline V gene are DFQATT and SNEGSKA (reference sequence). The V and J ends lost 3 bases and 6 bases respectively, with 9 bases between them. CDR3 bases: TGCAGTGCTAGGAGGCCCCGCGAGCAGTACTTC. Residues: CSARRPREQYF.

This clonotype has more than one count but fewer than ten. The CDR3 spells CSARGHGTNTDTQYF. The CDR3 DNA follows: TGCAGTGCTAGAGGCCACGGGACAAACACAGATACGCAGTATTTT. The chain has TRBV20-1 and TRBJ2-3, with D perhaps matching TRBD1 (6 bases). This CDR3 contains 15 residues. CDR1 DFQATT and CDR2 SNEGSKA come from the germline V gene (reference sequence). V lost 1 base and J 2 bases, leaving 13 bases between the germline ends.

The rearrangement links TRBV9 to TRBJ2-2; D may be TRBD2 (6 bases). This CDR3 has 14 amino acids. CDR1 is SGDLS and CDR2 is YYNGEE in the germline V gene. V lost 2 bases, J lost 4 bases, and 9 bases lay in between. For the CDR3, the DNA is TGTGCCAGCAGCGTGGGGGGTGGCACCGGGGAGCTGTTTTTT. Translating gives CASSVGGGTGELFF.